This T cell receptor beta chain was sequenced during a study of CD8+CD57+ T cells in acquired aplastic anemia. CDR3 and TCR beta VDJ profiling relied on genomic DNA as the template. TCRdb fed the reads into MiXCR, producing one record per CDR3 protein. The sample includes under 500,000 distinct CDR3 sequences, about a third seen only once; the top ten take less than 0.85%. This clonotype has ten or more counts. Its antigen remains unknown. The CDR3 runs to 15 residues. V lost 2 bases, J lost 8 bases, and 16 bases lay in between. CDR1 is SGHTA and CDR2 is FQGTGA in the germline V gene. Findings and caveats of the study: Researchers reported that CD8+ Simpson's diversity was not significantly different in patients versus controls. Both patients and controls carried the same twenty-nine CD8+ CDR3 sequences.

Sequenced patients had shown CD8+CD57+ cell expansion by flow cytometry. The material sequenced was sorted CD4+, CD8+, or CD8+CD57+ T cells (not recorded which) from PBMCs. This receptor was taken from a human donor with aplastic anemia. This chain connects TRBV7-3 to TRBJ1-3, with D possibly being TRBD1 (5 bases). The CDR3, as DNA: TGTGCCAGCAGCTTAGGGGCAGGGTCGGAGGACACCATATATTTT. Encoded protein: CASSLGAGSEDTIYF.